The table lists the clone carrying this T cell receptor (beta chain) with many counts. With iRepertoire HTBI primers and Arm-PCR of CDR3 regions, TCR beta libraries were built. One entry per CDR3 protein results from TCRdb running MiXCR on the multiplex PCR reads. The table lists about 430,000 distinct CDR3 sequences, approximately 16% of them singletons. The data were obtained in a study of regulatory T cells in long-lasting Graves disease. Background on the study: Less than 3 months of antithyroid drugs had been taken by newly diagnosed Graves' patients.

The time point is: newly diagnosed GD, antithyroid drugs for less than 3 months. There was RNA extracted from PBMCs, and the TCR library was made from it. Diagnoses of Graves' disease were made by American Thyroid Association guidelines. One endocrinology department in Xi'an, China, was where patients came from. From each patient, nine milliliters of peripheral blood was drawn and collected into an EDTA anticoagulant tube. Trimming took 5 bases from V and 0 from J, leaving 11 bases between them. CDR3 length: 15 amino acids. Germline CDR1 and CDR2: MNHEY and SVGEGT. A further study also used this sample, focusing on T cells in Graves' hyperthyroidism and ophthalmopathy.

The origin of this receptor is a woman aged 40 to 49 with Graves disease. The V call is TRBV6-2 or TRBV6-3, the J call TRBJ2-1; maybe TRBD2 (5 bases). Sequenced here: peripheral blood mononuclear cells (PBMCs), sampled at new diagnosis, from a patient treated with antithyroid drugs. The CDR3 loop reads CASSIVGDSYNEQFF. CDR3 nucleotides: TGTGCCAGCAGTATAGTGGGAGACTCCTACAATGAGCAGTTCTTC.